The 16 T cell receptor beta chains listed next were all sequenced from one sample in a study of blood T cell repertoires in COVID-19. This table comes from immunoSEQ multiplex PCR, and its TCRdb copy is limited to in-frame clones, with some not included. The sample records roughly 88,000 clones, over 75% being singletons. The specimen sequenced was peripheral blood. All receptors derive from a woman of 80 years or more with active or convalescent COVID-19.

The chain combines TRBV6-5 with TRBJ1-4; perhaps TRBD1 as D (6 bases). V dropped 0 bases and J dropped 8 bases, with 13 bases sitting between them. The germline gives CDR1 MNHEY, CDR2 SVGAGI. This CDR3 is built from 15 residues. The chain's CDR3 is CASSYSAGAGEKLFF. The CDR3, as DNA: TGTGCCAGCAGTTACTCAGCGGGGGCGGGGGAAAAACTGTTTTTT.

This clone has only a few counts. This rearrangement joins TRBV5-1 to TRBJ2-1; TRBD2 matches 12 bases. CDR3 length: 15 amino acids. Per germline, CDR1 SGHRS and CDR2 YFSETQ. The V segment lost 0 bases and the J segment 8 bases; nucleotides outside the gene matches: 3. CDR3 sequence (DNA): TGCGCCAGCAGCTTGGCTAGCGGGGGGGTCGATGAGCAGTTCTTC. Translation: CASSLASGGVDEQFF.

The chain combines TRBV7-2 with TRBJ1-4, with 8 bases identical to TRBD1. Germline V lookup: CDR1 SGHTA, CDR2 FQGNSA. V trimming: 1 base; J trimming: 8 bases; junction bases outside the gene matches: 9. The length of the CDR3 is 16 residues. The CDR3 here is CASSLEGRGRGEKLFF. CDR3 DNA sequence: TGTGCCAGCAGCTTAGAAGGCAGGGGGCGAGGAGAAAAACTGTTTTTT.

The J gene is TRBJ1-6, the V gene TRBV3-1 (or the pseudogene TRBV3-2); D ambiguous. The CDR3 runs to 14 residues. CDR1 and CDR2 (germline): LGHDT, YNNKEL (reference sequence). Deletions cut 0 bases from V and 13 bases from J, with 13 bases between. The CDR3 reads CASSQDLTVGPLHF. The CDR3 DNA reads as TGTGCCAGCAGCCAAGATCTGACCGTCGGGCCCCTCCACTTT.

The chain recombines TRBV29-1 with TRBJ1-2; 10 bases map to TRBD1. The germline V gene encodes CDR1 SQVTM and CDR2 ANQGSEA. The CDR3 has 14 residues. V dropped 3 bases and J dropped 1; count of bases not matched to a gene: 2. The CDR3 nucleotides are TGCAGCGTTGATGGGACAGGGGATAACTATGGCTACACCTTC. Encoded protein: CSVDGTGDNYGYTF. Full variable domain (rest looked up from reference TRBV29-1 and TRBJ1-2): SAVISQKPSRDICQRGTSLTIQCQVDSQVTMMFWYRQQPGQSLTLIATANQGSEATYESGFVIDKFPISRPNLTFSTLTVSNMSPEDSSIYLCSVDGTGDNYGYTFGSGTRLTVV.

DNA of the CDR3: TGTGCCAGCTCACTTTCCAGGGAGGACCTGACTTTC. It is translated as CASSLSREDLTF. This chain connects TRBV18 to TRBJ2-6, with TRBD2 as a possible D gene (6 bases). This CDR3 has 12 amino acids. V was trimmed by 4 bases and J by 15 bases, leaving 13 bases between them. Germline CDR1 and CDR2: KGHSH and LQKENI.

The CDR3 reads CASSQDATGDGYTF. For the CDR3, the DNA is TGTGCCAGCAGCCAAGATGCGACAGGGGATGGCTACACCTTC. The V gene is TRBV3-1 (or the pseudogene TRBV3-2), the J gene TRBJ1-2; 8 bases map to TRBD1. The CDR3 length is 14 residues. Trimming took 0 bases from V and 6 from J; bases not matched to a gene: 3. Germline V CDR1 and CDR2: LGHDT, YNNKEL (reference sequence).

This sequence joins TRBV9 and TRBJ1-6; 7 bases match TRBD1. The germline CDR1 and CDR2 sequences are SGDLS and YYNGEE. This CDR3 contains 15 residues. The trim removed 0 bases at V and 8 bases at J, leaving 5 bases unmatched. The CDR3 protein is CASSVGGTAHSPLHF. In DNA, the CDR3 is TGTGCCAGCAGCGTAGGGGGGACAGCTCATTCACCCCTCCACTTT.

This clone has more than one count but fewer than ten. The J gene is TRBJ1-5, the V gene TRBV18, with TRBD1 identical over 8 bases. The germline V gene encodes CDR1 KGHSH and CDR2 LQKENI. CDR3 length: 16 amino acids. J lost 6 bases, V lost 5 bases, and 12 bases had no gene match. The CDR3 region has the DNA TGTGCCAGCTCAGCGGTCATGGACAGGGATATTCAGCCCCAGCATTTT. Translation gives CASSAVMDRDIQPQHF.

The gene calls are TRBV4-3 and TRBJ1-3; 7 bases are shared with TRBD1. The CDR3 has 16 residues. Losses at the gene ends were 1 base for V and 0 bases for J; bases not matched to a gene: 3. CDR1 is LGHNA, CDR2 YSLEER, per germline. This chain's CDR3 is CASSQGGQPSGNTIYF. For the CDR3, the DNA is TGCGCCAGCAGCCAAGGGGGACAGCCCTCTGGAAACACCATATATTTT.

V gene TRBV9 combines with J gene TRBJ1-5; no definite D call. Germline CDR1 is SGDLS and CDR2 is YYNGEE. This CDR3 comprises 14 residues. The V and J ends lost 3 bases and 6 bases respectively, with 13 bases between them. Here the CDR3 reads CASSAGREGQPQHF. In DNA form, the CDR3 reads TGTGCCAGCAGCGCCGGGCGGGAAGGTCAGCCCCAGCATTTT.

CDR3 DNA sequence: TGTGCCAGCAGGGCAGGGACAGGAGAGCAAGAGACCCAGTACTTC. Its protein product is CASRAGTGEQETQYF. The chain combines TRBV7-9 with TRBJ2-5; TRBD1 matches at 8 bases. V dropped 6 bases and J dropped 2; count of bases not matched to a gene: 8. CDR1 and CDR2 (germline): SEHNR, FQNEAQ (reference sequence). The CDR3 spans 15 residues.

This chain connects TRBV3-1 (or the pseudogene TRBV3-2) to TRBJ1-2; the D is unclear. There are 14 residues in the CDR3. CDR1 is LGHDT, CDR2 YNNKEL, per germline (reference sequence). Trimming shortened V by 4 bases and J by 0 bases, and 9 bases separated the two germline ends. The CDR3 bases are TGTGCCAGCAGCCTATCGACAACTAACTATGGCTACACCTTC. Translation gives CASSLSTTNYGYTF.

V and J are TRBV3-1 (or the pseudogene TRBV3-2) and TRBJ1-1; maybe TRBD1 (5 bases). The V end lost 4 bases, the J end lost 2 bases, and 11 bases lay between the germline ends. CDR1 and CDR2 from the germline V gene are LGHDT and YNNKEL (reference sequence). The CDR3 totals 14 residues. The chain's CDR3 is CASSLNTGNTEAFF. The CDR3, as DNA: TGTGCCAGCAGCCTTAACACAGGTAACACTGAAGCTTTCTTT.

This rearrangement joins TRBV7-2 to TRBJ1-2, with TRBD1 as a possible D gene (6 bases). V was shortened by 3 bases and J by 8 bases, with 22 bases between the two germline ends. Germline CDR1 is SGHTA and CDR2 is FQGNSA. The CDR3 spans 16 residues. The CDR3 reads CASSFSDSLVWVGYTF. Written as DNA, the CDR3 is TGTGCCAGCAGCTTCTCGGACAGTCTGGTGTGGGTGGGCTACACCTTC.

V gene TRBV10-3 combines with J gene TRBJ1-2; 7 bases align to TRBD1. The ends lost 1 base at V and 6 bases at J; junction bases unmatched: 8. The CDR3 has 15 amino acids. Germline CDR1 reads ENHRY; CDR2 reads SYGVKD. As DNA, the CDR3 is TGTGCCATCAGTGAGTATCCGGGACAGTCCGATGGCTACACCTTC. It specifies CAISEYPGQSDGYTF.